Presented here are 16 T cell receptor beta chains from one specimen sequenced in a study of control samples from healthy donors and cancer patients. The data were produced by immunoSEQ multiplex PCR, yet TCRdb's version contains in-frame clones alone and is incomplete. The sample yields more than 140,000 clones, about 89% seen once. Input material: blood. Every receptor here comes from a man in his late teens or twenties in good health.

The rearrangement links TRBV18 to TRBJ2-7, with TRBD1 matching over 7 bases. Germline CDR1 reads KGHSH; CDR2 reads LQKENI. The CDR3 loop spans 15 amino acids. The junction had 10 bases not matched to a gene; V was cut back by 3 bases and J by 5 bases. The CDR3 region is CASSPTTGSLDEQYF. The CDR3 coding sequence is TGTGCCAGCTCACCTACGACAGGGAGCCTGGACGAGCAGTACTTC. The full variable domain, rest sourced from reference TRBV18 and TRBJ2-7, is NAGVMQNPRHLVRRRGQEARLRCSPMKGHSHVYWYRQLPEEGLKFMVYLQKENIIDESGMPKERFSAEFPKEGPSILRIQQVVRGDSAAYFCASSPTTGSLDEQYFGPGTRLTVT.

The J gene is TRBJ1-4, the V gene TRBV6-6, with 7 bases matching TRBD1. After removal of 4 bases from V and 10 bases from J, the junction contained 12 bases not matched to a gene. The CDR3 is made up of 15 amino acids. The germline V gene has CDR1 MNHNY and CDR2 SVGAGI (reference sequence). DNA for the CDR3: TGTGCCAGCAGTTTACAGGGGATGAAGAGCGGAAAACTGTTTTTT. It codes for CASSLQGMKSGKLFF.

The chain combines TRBV2 with TRBJ1-2, with TRBD1 matching over 9 bases. There are 16 residues in the CDR3. V was pared by 9 bases and J by 1 base, with 12 bases of the junction left unmatched. Germline V lookup: CDR1 SNHLY, CDR2 FYNNEI. In DNA form, the CDR3 reads TGTGCCAGGTGTTCGGGGACAGGGTGGTATAACTATGGCTACACCTTC. The encoded protein is CARCSGTGWYNYGYTF.

This rearrangement joins TRBV19 to TRBJ1-3, with D tentatively TRBD1 (5 bases). The ends were cut back, 7 bases at V and 2 bases at J, with 15 bases in the middle. This CDR3 contains 15 residues. Germline lookup yields CDR1 LNHDA and CDR2 SQIVND (reference sequence). The CDR3, as DNA: TGTGCCAGTACCCTAGGGACCGGGCCTGGAAACACCATATATTTT. This gives the protein CASTLGTGPGNTIYF. The whole variable domain, filled in from reference TRBV19 and TRBJ1-3, reads DGGITQSPKYLFRKEGQNVTLSCEQNLNHDAMYWYRQDPGQGLRLIYYSQIVNDFQKGDIAEGYSVSREKKESFPLTVTSAQKNPTAFYLCASTLGTGPGNTIYFGEGSWLTVV.

The CDR3 protein is CASRGGLAGATDTQYF. The CDR3 DNA is TGTGCCAGCAGAGGGGGGCTAGCGGGGGCCACAGATACGCAGTATTTT. This chain links TRBV7-2 with TRBJ2-3, with TRBD2 matching 10 bases. The germline V gene encodes CDR1 SGHTA and CDR2 FQGNSA. Losses at the gene ends were 6 bases for V and 2 bases for J; bases not matched to a gene: 8. This CDR3 region has 16 residues.

V is TRBV7-2 and J is TRBJ2-7; D not resolved. V lost 1 base and J lost 2, with 9 bases in between. The CDR3 has 14 residues. Germline V gene data show CDR1 as SGHTA and CDR2 as FQGNSA. CDR3 nucleotide sequence: TGTGCCAGCAGCTTAGGGGCGGCGGCCTACGAGCAGTACTTC. Amino acid sequence: CASSLGAAAYEQYF.

The gene calls are TRBV27 and TRBJ1-2; D possibly corresponds to TRBD1 (5 bases). V was trimmed by 6 bases and J by 3 bases, leaving 17 bases between them. Per germline, CDR1 MNHEY and CDR2 SMNVEV (reference sequence). The CDR3 runs to 15 residues. In DNA form, the CDR3 reads TGTGCCAGCAGCTTTTTAGGGGTTGGGGACTATGGCTACACCTTC. Its protein product is CASSFLGVGDYGYTF.

The chain carries TRBV3-1 (or the pseudogene TRBV3-2) and TRBJ1-3, with 8 bases identical to TRBD1. Germline-derived CDR1 and CDR2 are LGHDT and YNNKEL (reference sequence). This CDR3 has 14 amino acids. J gave up 2 bases and V 5 bases, and 2 bases lay outside the gene matches. CDR3 sequence reads: CASSVQGAGNTIYF. DNA of the CDR3: TGTGCCAGCAGCGTACAGGGGGCTGGAAACACCATATATTTT.

In this sample, this clone turned up once. The genes are TRBV2 and TRBJ2-1; D not resolved. The CDR3 contains 12 residues. The V end was cut by 1 base, the J end by 5 bases, with 3 bases between. From germline, CDR1 is SNHLY and CDR2 FYNNEI. The chain's CDR3 is CASSEVDNEQFF. DNA of the CDR3: TGTGCCAGCAGTGAAGTGGACAATGAGCAGTTCTTC.

The DNA for the CDR3 is TGTGCCAGCAGCATGGGGACTAGCGGCCAAGAGACCCAGTACTTC. It encodes CASSMGTSGQETQYF. This chain uses TRBV7-6 with TRBJ2-5; TRBD2 matches at 11 bases. The CDR3 totals 15 residues. V lost 5 bases, J lost 1 base, and 3 bases stayed unmatched. Germline V gene sequence: CDR1 SGHVS, CDR2 FNYEAQ.

This rearrangement joins TRBV14 to TRBJ1-2, with D unclear. Trimming took off 0 bases at V and 4 bases at J, with 9 bases between the two ends. Germline assignment: CDR1 SGHDN and CDR2 FVKESK. The CDR3 totals 14 residues. Here the CDR3 DNA reads TGTGCCAGCAGCCAAGATCTCTTACTCTATGGCTACACCTTC. It translates to CASSQDLLLYGYTF.

The chain is built from TRBV12-3 or TRBV12-4 and TRBJ1-2, with 8 bases aligning to TRBD1. The length of the CDR3 is 13 residues. V shed 6 bases, J shed 4 bases, and the junction held 4 bases outside the gene matches. The CDR3 DNA follows: TGTGCCAGCAGACCCACAGGGGGCTATGGCTACACCTTC. Translated: CASRPTGGYGYTF.

The chain links TRBV28 to TRBJ2-3; 13 bases align to TRBD2. The CDR3 runs to 18 residues. The germline gives CDR1 MDHEN, CDR2 SYDVKM. V shed 6 bases, J shed 0 bases, and the junction held 9 bases outside the gene matches. The CDR3 region has the DNA TGTGCCAGCAGCCAAACTAGCGGGGGGGCCGGGAGCACAGATACGCAGTATTTT. Residues: CASSQTSGGAGSTDTQYF. The whole variable domain, filled in from reference TRBV28 and TRBJ2-3, reads DVKVTQSSRYLVKRTGEKVFLECVQDMDHENMFWYRQDPGLGLRLIYFSYDVKMKEKGDIPEGYSVSREKKERFSLILESASTNQTSMYLCASSQTSGGAGSTDTQYFGPGTRLTVL.

The chain joins TRBV9 to TRBJ2-1, with 10 bases lining up with TRBD2. CDR3 length equals 17 residues. With 7 bases clipped from V and 1 base from J, the junction kept 11 bases outside the gene matches. The germline CDR1 and CDR2 sequences are SGDLS and YYNGEE. In DNA, the CDR3 is TGTGCCAGCGGTCAGAGCGGGGGGGCCGAATCCTACAATGAGCAGTTCTTC. Encoded protein: CASGQSGGAESYNEQFF.

J is TRBJ2-1 and V is TRBV6-6; 9 bases are shared with TRBD1. This CDR3 is built from 14 residues. Germline V lookup: CDR1 MNHNY, CDR2 SVGAGI (reference sequence). V was clipped by 5 bases and J by 8 bases; unmatched bases: 7. This chain's CDR3 is CASSTRQGGDEQFF. As DNA, the CDR3 is TGTGCCAGCAGTACTCGACAGGGGGGGGATGAGCAGTTCTTC.

This chain uses TRBV5-1 with TRBJ2-7; D could derive from TRBD1 or TRBD2 (7 bases each). This CDR3 contains 14 residues. V was pared by 4 bases and J by 6 bases, with 17 bases between. Per the germline V gene, CDR1 is SGHRS and CDR2 is YFSETQ. CDR3 in amino acids: CASSGGQGGREQYF. CDR3 coding DNA: TGCGCCAGCAGCGGGGGCCAGGGGGGGCGCGAGCAGTACTTC.